This paragraph reports one T cell receptor (beta chain). This clonotype was seen only a few times. Its antigen target is currently unknown. No much larger clone is present one base from it, and per-base qualities are unavailable. The CDR3 has 13 amino acids, counting the end cysteine and phenylalanine. Only the CDR3 part of the read is kept: 39 bases, read in frame from the first base. The germline V gene (reference sequence) specifies SGHNT as CDR1 and YYREEE as CDR2. A distance of 11 bases separates the germline ends of V and J, which lose 4 bases and 4 bases respectively. Using a mixed TRB-A/B primer pool, multiplex touch-down PCR amplified rearranged TRB sequences covering the V, D and J segments. Illumina adapters and sample indices were attached to the amplicons in two consecutive PCR reactions using Phusion HS II polymerase. Amplicons were gel-purified using the NucleoSpin Gel and PCR Clean-up kit and were subsequently checked with Qubit and an Agilent 2100 Bioanalyzer. Sequencing of libraries was carried out on an Illumina MiSeq in 600-cycle, single-indexed, paired-end runs. Turning to the authors' computational methods: Processing of the TRB sequences was carried out with MiXCR versions 2.12 and 3.0.5. A clone was defined as each unique CDR3 nucleotide sequence, and only productive sequences supported by at least two reads were kept. The repertoire metrics were Shannon diversity, evenness, clonality (calculated as one minus evenness), and diversity profiles parameterized by alpha from 0 to 5. The IGoR algorithm was used to compute generation probabilities of clones in paired pre- and post-chemotherapy samples. The public reads were reprocessed in TCRdb via fastp at Q25 and MiXCR, keeping in-frame beta chains. Here each entry gathers all rows of one CDR3 protein and keeps the most common genes and DNA. TCRdb's processing, not the authors', yielded these V and J calls. The sample records fewer than 2,000 distinct CDR3 sequences, about 28% of which are singletons. 65% to 75% of the sample is held by the ten biggest clonotypes.

The sample belongs to a study of T cell repertoires in aging, cancer and after chemotherapy (dated by TCRdb to the late 2010s). As for the study more broadly: The donors fell into six age groups ranging from 30 or younger to 70 or older, and each group had at least three individuals. In the hematological group, the paired samples taken before and after chemotherapy came from chronic lymphocytic leukemia patients who were treated with regimens based on fludarabine or bendamustine. In total, the full dataset held about 8.8 million TCR reads. To look at immunoaging and at how T cells reconstitute after chemotherapy, the study profiled TCR beta repertoires in peripheral blood from both healthy donors and cancer patients. The cohort comprised 218 cancer patients, 94 with hematological and over 110 with solid cancers, plus 95 healthy donors as a reference group. Overall study results and their limits: Lymphoid organ infiltration was present in the hematological cancer patients, and this infiltration may itself impair thymic emigration or the expansion of peripheral T cells. In healthy donors, the drop in TCR diversity with age came mainly from a loss of richness, whereas in cancer patients a loss of evenness also played a part. An increase in median generation probability over the chemotherapy interval was observed in both cancer cohorts, suggesting that the repertoire was reconstituted through rebound thymic output. Untreated patients with hematological or solid cancers showed significantly lower blood TCR diversity and higher clonality than age-matched healthy donors. It was noted by the authors that conclusions about immunological memory after chemotherapy cannot be drawn from the repertoire data.

Genomic DNA extracted from peripheral blood, rather than sorted cells or RNA, was used as the source for amplification of TCR beta rearrangements. The chain employs TRBV5-4 and TRBJ1-2; no D gene call is confident. Sequences were obtained from blood. This sequence originates from a human donor with a blood cancer. The donor label of this sample is uncertain. The CDR3 sequence is CASSTGSRYGYTF. In nucleotide form, the sequence is TGTGCCAGCAGCACGGGATCTCGCTATGGCTACACCTTC.